This TCR beta chain was sequenced in a study of cytomegalovirus exposure and HLA in healthy donors (dated 2017 in TCRdb). Regarding the research as a whole: In an earlier analysis of roughly 500 of the donors, 276 Gb of sequence data and 120 million or so unique TCR beta sequences from about 190 million T cells were reported. An early release covering roughly 580 HLA-typed donors comprised around 300 gigabases of sequencing data and about 90 million unique TCR sequences. Of the 350 to 450 genotyped donors, approximately 80% fell in the genetic ancestry cluster associated with self-reported Caucasian donors. The aim of the study was to test whether cataloging public T cell receptors could identify signatures of past pathogen exposure. The study used immunosequencing to profile the T cell repertoires of more than 650 subjects and linked those repertoires to cytomegalovirus serostatus. Along with the approximately 670-subject first cohort, a separate validation cohort of around 120 different subjects was used. To predict cytomegalovirus infection status, the study brought together high-throughput TCR immunosequencing, statistical association of individual TCRs with disease status, and machine learning. A later analysis re-examined previously published TCR beta repertoires from just over 650 donors and added high-resolution HLA genotyping to investigate patterns of TCR occurrence. The later analysis used no new phenotypic data to find candidate immune exposures, relying instead on TCR beta sequences and their occurrence across donors. An earlier analysis of 587 of the donors applied high-throughput TCR beta sequencing to assess whether each TCR beta V gene segment acted as functional or pseudogenic. Donor age, sex, ethnicity and CMV serostatus were collected together with the repertoire data. Genome-wide SNP genotypes for about 60% of the 666 donors were used in a later genetic analysis, which treated that subset as a discovery cohort. All discovery cohort repertoires had been generated on a single sequencing platform. HLA typing covered class I and class II loci at four-digit resolution. Typing coverage differed by locus: A, B, C, DRB1 and DQB1 were typed in about 629-640 donors, DQA1 in approximately 520, DPA1 in some 570, and DPB1 in 400 to 490. Five DR-DQ haplotypes were treated as single units for association and clustering because of strong linkage in the cohort. Among some 400 genotyped donors of the cohort, an average of about 220,000 unique TCR beta nucleotide sequences was sequenced per donor, of which about 19% were non-productive. Points the paper makes about the study in general: A cluster of highly shared sequence variants was judged likely to represent a technical artifact of the sequencing pipeline. Linkage disequilibrium might explain the correlated functional status among segregating V segments, but an unknown experimental factor could not be excluded. Some IMGT-functional V segments, including TRBV6-2 and TRBV6-3, could not be told apart with the 87-base-pair reads, so those segments were excluded. An association between a missense DCLRE1C variant and V-gene and J-gene trimming of TCR beta chains was found in a later genetic analysis and replicated in an independent cohort. An earlier analysis of some 590 of the donors showed that most TCR beta V segments appeared in productive rearrangements either about 90% or about 30% of the time, which broadly matched IMGT annotations. In a later analysis, most CMV-associated TCR beta chains were found to appear HLA-restricted, with HLA associations seemingly driven largely by CMV exposure. At a false discovery rate of 0.05, a later analysis linked about 17,000 TCR beta sequences to specific HLA alleles. A few of the identified cytomegalovirus-associated TCR beta chains were confirmed in vitro to be specific for cytomegalovirus antigens. In a later analysis, HLA-associated TCR beta chains were found to be more clonally expanded and to have lower generation probabilities than equally common non-associated chains. In a later analysis, several top co-occurrence clusters were reported to appear linked to parvovirus B19, influenza, CMV and Epstein-Barr virus. Because HLA typing was unavailable for some donors at each locus, only the typed subset was used in association tests. When HLA alleles, especially DR and DQ, strongly co-occurred, attributing TCR associations to individual alleles was difficult. The study gave a list of 150 to 200 TCR beta chains associated with cytomegalovirus. A further reported finding was that TCR beta sequences accurately predicted the HLA-A and HLA-B alleles for most subjects in the first cohort. Presence/absence analyses assumed roughly uniform sequencing depth across donors, an assumption that may not hold. The authors suggested that the approach could potentially be generalized to other disease states and immunological phenotypes. According to a later genetic analysis, donors in an Asian-associated ancestry cluster had fewer N-insertions in productive TCRs than the roughly 700-donor mean. The classifier was reported to diagnose cytomegalovirus status with high specificity and sensitivity in both the original and validation cohorts. Immune exposure information for the cohort was limited to CMV serostatus. This cohort had only TCR beta chains sequenced, and the lack of alpha or paired-chain data limited which features could be detected. Because counts were too low, some 16 rarely observed V segments, including chromosome 9 orphons, were excluded from the earlier analysis of some 590 of the donors. In a later analysis, the rate of TCR association differed among HLA loci, with DRB1 alleles having the most associated TCRs and HLA-C alleles having the fewest. Most TCR sequences were seen in very few donors, while some public TCRs were found in many individuals.

In regard to this clone: The clone's antigen remains unknown.

The cohort consisted of more than 650 healthy bone marrow donors. All cohort members were sampled while nominally healthy, although unrecorded immune exposures were likely present. The donor was CMV seropositive and was included in the group of 250 to 350 seropositive cohort members. A peripheral blood sample was provided by each donor, and peripheral blood mononuclear cells were used for TCR beta sequencing. Genomic DNA was extracted from the blood cell samples with the Qiagen DNeasy Blood Extraction Kit. The library was prepared using the immunoSEQ multiplex PCR assay. For the multiplex PCR, a mixture combining 60 forward primers for TCR Vbeta segments and 13 reverse primers for TCR Jbeta segments was used. The CDR3 region of rearranged TCR beta genes was amplified from genomic DNA with a multiplex PCR assay. Amplified TCR beta libraries were sequenced as 87-base-pair reads on the Illumina HiSeq System. The authors' pipeline ran thus. A later analysis tallied 75 million to 95 million unique TCR beta chains across the 650 to 750 repertoires, and some 10 million of those chains were shared by two or more donors. Raw reads were error-corrected and collapsed into unique sequences with a nearest-neighbor algorithm that merged closely related sequences to remove PCR and sequencing errors. Alignment of CDR3 sequences to IMGT reference sequences was used to assign V, D and J gene segments. For a sequence to be retained, at least a six-nucleotide match to both a V gene segment and a J gene segment was required. A rearrangement was called productive if the CDR3 had no stop codons and remained in frame with V and J, and every other rearrangement was called non-productive. Following IMGT convention, CDR3 was defined as the stretch from the second conserved V-encoded cysteine to the conserved J-encoded phenylalanine. The earlier analysis of 587 of the donors excluded sequences that lacked an unambiguous match to a single V gene segment. An earlier analysis of just under 600 of the donors called V segments functional above 56.7% productive rearrangements and segregating when the between-donor standard deviation exceeded 5%. A statistical classification framework was built to diagnose cytomegalovirus status from the catalog of TCR beta chain sequences. A later analysis assigned V and J genes by comparing TCR nucleotide sequences with IMGT/GENE-DB human TR gene sequences. In a later analysis, CDR3 sequences and most-parsimonious VDJ recombination scenarios were assigned using the TCRdist pipeline. In a later analysis, each TCR beta chain was defined by its CDR3 amino acid sequence together with its V-gene family, and reads lacking a unique V-gene family were excluded. In a later analysis, around 650 highly shared, low-generation-probability nucleotide sequences were removed to address suspected cross-contamination and a sequencing artifact. A later analysis calculated a clonal expansion index for each public chain from normalized within-repertoire ranks of inferred template counts. In a later analysis, generation probabilities were computed with a VDJ recombination model fitted to out-of-frame rearrangements, and the resulting probabilities were checked against IGoR. In a later analysis, hypergeometric tests were used to score TCR-TCR, TCR-HLA and TCR-CMV co-occurrence, with a repertoire-size bias correction applied to TCR pairs. In a later analysis, false discovery rates were estimated by permuting HLA or CMV assignments 20 times. In a later analysis, co-occurring TCRs were grouped with DBSCAN, and TCRdist sequence similarity was added when clustering was performed within HLA-allele-positive subsets. Repertoires with fewer than 30,000 or more than 120,000 public chains, plus five repertoires with anomalous nucleotide sharing, were excluded from co-occurrence clustering. Held by TCRdb, this immuneACCESS table contains in-frame sequences only and omits some clones. Under half of the omission traces to an unresolved V gene where checked; the cause of the rest is unknown. V and J calls and clone size are as listed in that table; D and trimming were resolved from the DNA. The sample's records list 38,000 or so clones. 7% to 9.5% of the sample goes to the ten largest clones.

The junction shows trimming of 3 bases on V and 5 bases on J, and the gene matches do not reach 4 bases of it. The CDR3 contains 13 residues, cysteine and phenylalanine counted. The read is trimmed to its CDR3 DNA, 39 bases read in frame from base 1. CDR1 and CDR2 were assigned from the germline V gene as SGHTA and FQGNSA. The clonotype originates from a man between 35 and 55 years old in good health and CMV-seropositive. Sequencing used PBMCs. The sequence joins TRBV7-2 to TRBJ2-7; 7 bases in the junction line up with TRBD2. The sequenced DNA: TGTGCCAGCAGCTTGGGAGGGTTCGACGAGCAGTACTTC. This codes for CASSLGGFDEQYF. Extended through the reference TRBV7-2 and TRBJ2-7 proteins, this CDR3 yields the full variable domain: GAGVSQSPSNKVTEKGKDVELRCDPISGHTALYWYRQSLGQGLEFLIYFQGNSAPDKSGLPSDRFSAERTGGSVSTLTIQRTQQEDSAVYLCASSLGGFDEQYFGPGTRLTVT.